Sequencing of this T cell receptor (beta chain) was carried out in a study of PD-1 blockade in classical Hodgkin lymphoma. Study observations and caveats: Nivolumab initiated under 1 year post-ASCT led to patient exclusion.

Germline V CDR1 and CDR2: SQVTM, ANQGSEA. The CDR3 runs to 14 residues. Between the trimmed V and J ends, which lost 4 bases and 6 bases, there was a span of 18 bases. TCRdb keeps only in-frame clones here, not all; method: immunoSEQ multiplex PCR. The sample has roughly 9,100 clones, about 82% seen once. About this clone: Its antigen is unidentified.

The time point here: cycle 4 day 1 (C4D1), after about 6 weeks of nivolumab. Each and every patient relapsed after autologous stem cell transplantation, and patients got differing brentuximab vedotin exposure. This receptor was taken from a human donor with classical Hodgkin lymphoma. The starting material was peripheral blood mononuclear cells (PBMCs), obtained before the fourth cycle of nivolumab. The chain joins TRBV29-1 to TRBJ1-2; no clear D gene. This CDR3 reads CSVGSPRVRHGYTF. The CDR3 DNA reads TGCAGCGTTGGATCCCCCCGGGTTAGGCATGGCTACACCTTC.